The present TCR beta chain was sequenced within a study of memory CD4+ T cells and cytomegalovirus serostatus. The sort gate was single viable CD3+CD4+CD8-CD45RO+ cells for memory CD4+ T cells. The protocol was immunoSEQ multiplex PCR, while the TCRdb copy is restricted to in-frame clones and leaves out a portion. Of about 64,000 clones detected, 77% appear once; the ten largest clones hold about 0.9%. The V and J ends lost 4 bases and 7 bases respectively, with 14 bases between them. CDR1 and CDR2 (germline): MDHEN, SYDVKM. The CDR3 consists of 14 residues. V gene TRBV28 combines with J gene TRBJ1-5; possibly TRBD1 for D (5 bases). Input material: memory CD4+ T cells from blood. The sequence came from an adult in good health and CMV-seronegative. CDR3 nucleotides: TGTGCCAGCAGTTGGGACCCTCGGGGGCAGCCCCAGCATTTT. It encodes CASSWDPRGQPQHF.